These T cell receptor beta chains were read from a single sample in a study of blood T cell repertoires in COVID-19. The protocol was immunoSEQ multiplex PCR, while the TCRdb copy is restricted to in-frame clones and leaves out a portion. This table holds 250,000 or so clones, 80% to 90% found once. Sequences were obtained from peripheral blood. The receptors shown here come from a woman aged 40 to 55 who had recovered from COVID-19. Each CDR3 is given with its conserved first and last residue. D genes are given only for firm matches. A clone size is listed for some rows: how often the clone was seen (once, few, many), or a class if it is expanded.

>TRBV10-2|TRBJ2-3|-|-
TGCGCCAGCAGCAGGGAACCTTTCGATACGCAGTATTTT
CASSREPFDTQYF
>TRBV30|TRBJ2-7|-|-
TGTGCCTGGGATCCCTTGGGGACTTCCGAGAGGGGGCAGTACTTC
CAWDPLGTSERGQYF
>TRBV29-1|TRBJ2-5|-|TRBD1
TGCAGCGTTGAACACCCGGGACAGAGAGAGACCCAGTACTTC
CSVEHPGQRETQYF
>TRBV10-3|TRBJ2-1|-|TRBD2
TGTGCCATCAGTGAGTCGAATATTTCAGGACTAGCGGGGCAAAAGAGCTCCTACAATGAGCAGTTCTTC
CAISESNISGLAGQKSSYNEQFF
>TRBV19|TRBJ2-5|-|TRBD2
TGTGCCTGTAGTATGGGCGTGGGGGCGGGGGGGCTTATACCGACCCAGTACTTC
CACSMGVGAGGLIPTQYF
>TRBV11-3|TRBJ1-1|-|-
TGTGCCAGCAGCCTCTCTAACACTGAAGCTTTCTTT
CASSLSNTEAFF
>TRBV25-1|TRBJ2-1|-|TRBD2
TGTGCCAGCAGTGAATATTTTGGGACTACGCAGTTCTTC
CASSEYFGTTQFF
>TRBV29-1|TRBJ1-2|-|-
TGCAGCGGCCCTGGGGGGGGGACCTATGGCTACACCTTC
CSGPGGGTYGYTF
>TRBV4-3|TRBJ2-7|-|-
TGCGCCAGCAGCCAAGACCGGGATTATCCCTACGAGCAGTACTTC
CASSQDRDYPYEQYF
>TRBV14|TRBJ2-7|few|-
TGTGCCAGCAGCCAAGAATTATTGAGGACAGGGAGGGACGAGCAGTACTTC
CASSQELLRTGRDEQYF
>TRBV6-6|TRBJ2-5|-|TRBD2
TGTGCCAGCAGCCCAAGCGGGGGGGCCGCCCAGTACTTC
CASSPSGGAAQYF
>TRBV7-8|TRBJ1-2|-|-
TGTGCCAGCAGCTTAGAAGAGTGGGGCGGGGGCGACGGAGGCTACACCTTC
CASSLEEWGGGDGGYTF
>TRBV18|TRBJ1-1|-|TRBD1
TGTGCCAGCTCACGACAGGGGAACACTGAAGCTTTCTTT
CASSRQGNTEAFF
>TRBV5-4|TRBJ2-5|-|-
TGTGCCAGCAGCCCCCAGGGTAGTGAGACCCAGTACTTC
CASSPQGSETQYF
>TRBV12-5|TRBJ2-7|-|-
TGTGCTAGTGGTTTGGTCCTGGGGCCCTCTGTCGAGCAGTACTTC
CASGLVLGPSVEQYF
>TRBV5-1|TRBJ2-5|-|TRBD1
TGCGCCAGCAGCCCCCGGACAGGGTGGGGTAGGGAGACCCAGTACTTC
CASSPRTGWGRETQYF
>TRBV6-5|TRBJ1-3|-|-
TGTGCCAGCAGTCCTAGGGGGGGCCTGGGAAACACCATATATTTT
CASSPRGGLGNTIYF
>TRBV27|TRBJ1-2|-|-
TGTGCCAGCAGTTTATCGGCAGGTCCCTATGGCTACACCTTC
CASSLSAGPYGYTF
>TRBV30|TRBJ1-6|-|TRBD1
TGTGCCTGGAGAAGACGGGCAGGGGGCCTCATAAATTCACCCCTCCACTTT
CAWRRRAGGLINSPLHF
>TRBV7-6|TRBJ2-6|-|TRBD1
TGTGCCAGCAGCCCTCAGGGGGCGGGTGGGGCCAACGTCCTGACTTTC
CASSPQGAGGANVLTF
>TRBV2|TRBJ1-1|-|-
TGTGCCAGCAATCAACAGGGTAGCACTGAAGCTTTCTTT
CASNQQGSTEAFF
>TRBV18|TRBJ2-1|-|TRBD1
TGTGCCAGCTCACCGCCGGGACAGGGGGACAATGAGCAGTTCTTC
CASSPPGQGDNEQFF
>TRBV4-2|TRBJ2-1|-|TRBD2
TGTGCCAGCAGCCATCCACTAGCGGGGGGGGCGTCCCGCAATGAGCAGTTCTTC
CASSHPLAGGASRNEQFF
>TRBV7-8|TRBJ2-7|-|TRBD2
TGTGCCAGCAGCTCCAACACCGGGACTAGCTGGGGCGAGCAGTACTTC
CASSSNTGTSWGEQYF
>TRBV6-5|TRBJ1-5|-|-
TGTGCCAGCAGCCTAGTGAGGGACTCCAATCAGCCCCAGCATTTT
CASSLVRDSNQPQHF
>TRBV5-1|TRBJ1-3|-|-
TGCGCCAGCAGCTTGGATTCACGGGGGGCGGCAGGAAACACCATATATTTT
CASSLDSRGAAGNTIYF
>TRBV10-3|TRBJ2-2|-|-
TGTGCCATCAGTGAGTCCGGCAGGGGATACGCCGGGGAGCTGTTTTTT
CAISESGRGYAGELFF
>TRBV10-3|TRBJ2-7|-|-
TGTGCCATCAGGGGGAGGGACAACTACGAGCAGTACTTC
CAIRGRDNYEQYF
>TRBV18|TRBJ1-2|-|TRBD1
TGTGCCAGCTCACCCTCGGAAGACAGGGTACTTACTAACTATGGCTACACCTTC
CASSPSEDRVLTNYGYTF
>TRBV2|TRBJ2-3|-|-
TGTGCCAGCACCCCGCGAGCGGGTTCCACAGATACGCAGTATTTT
CASTPRAGSTDTQYF
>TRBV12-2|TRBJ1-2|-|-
TGTGCAAGTCGCTCGGGACAGGGGTCCCCACGGAATGGCTACACCTTC
CASRSGQGSPRNGYTF
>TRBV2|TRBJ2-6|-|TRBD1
TGTGCCAGCGGACAGGTTCCCTCCGGGGCCAACGTCCTGACTTTC
CASGQVPSGANVLTF
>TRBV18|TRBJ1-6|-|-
TGTGCCAGCTCACCCTTGGGAGGGGCGAATTCACCCCTCCACTTT
CASSPLGGANSPLHF
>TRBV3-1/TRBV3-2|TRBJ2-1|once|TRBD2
TGTGCCAGCAGCCAAGCGACGCGGGGGGGCTCGGATGAGCAGTTCTTC
CASSQATRGGSDEQFF
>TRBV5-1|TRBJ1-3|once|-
TGCGCCAGCAGCTTGCAGGGTACTGGAAACACCATATATTTT
CASSLQGTGNTIYF
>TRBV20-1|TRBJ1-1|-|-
TGCAGTGCTAGTTGGACACTGAACACTGAAGCTTTCTTT
CSASWTLNTEAFF
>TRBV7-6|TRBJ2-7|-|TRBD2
TGTGCCAGCAGCTACGGACTAGCGGGGGGCTATTCCTACGAGCAGTACTTC
CASSYGLAGGYSYEQYF
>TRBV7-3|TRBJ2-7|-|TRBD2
TGTGCCAGCAGCCTTGGACTAGCCCAGCCGTTGGAGCAGTACTTC
CASSLGLAQPLEQYF
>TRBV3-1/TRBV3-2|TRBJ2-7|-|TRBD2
TGTGCCAGCAGCCAAGAGCCGGGGGGTTACAGCGAGCAGTACTTC
CASSQEPGGYSEQYF
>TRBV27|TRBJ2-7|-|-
TGTGCCAGCAGCCCCTGGACAACCCTAGAGCAGTACTTC
CASSPWTTLEQYF
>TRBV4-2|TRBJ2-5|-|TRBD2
TGTGCCAGCAGCCAAGACTCTAGCGGGGGCGCCGGTCGGTTAGAGACCCAGTACTTC
CASSQDSSGGAGRLETQYF
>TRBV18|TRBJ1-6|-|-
TGTGCCAGCTCACCAACGGTATTGAATTCACCCCTCCACTTT
CASSPTVLNSPLHF
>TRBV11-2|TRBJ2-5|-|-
TGTGCCAGCAGCTTAAGGGGAGAGACCCAGTACTTC
CASSLRGETQYF
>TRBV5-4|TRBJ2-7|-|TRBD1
TGTGCCAGCAGCCCCAGGGGGATAACCTCCTACGAGCAGTACTTC
CASSPRGITSYEQYF
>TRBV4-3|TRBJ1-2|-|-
TGCGCCAGCAGCCCAAGGGCAGCGGGGCCCAACTATGGCTACACCTTC
CASSPRAAGPNYGYTF
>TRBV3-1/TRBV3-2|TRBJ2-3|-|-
TGTGCCAGCAGCCCCGCGGGGAGAGGCACAGATACGCAGTATTTT
CASSPAGRGTDTQYF
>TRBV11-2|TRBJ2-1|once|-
TGTGCCAGCAGCCTTCGGGTAGCGGCTCGGAGCTCCTACAATGAGCAGTTCTTC
CASSLRVAARSSYNEQFF
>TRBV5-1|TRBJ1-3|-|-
TGCGCCAGCAGCGACCAGGGGATCTTCTCTGGAAACACCATATATTTT
CASSDQGIFSGNTIYF
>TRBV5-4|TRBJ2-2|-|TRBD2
TGTGCCAGCGGAGGACTAGCGGGGGGCCTGAACACCGGGGAGCTGTTTTTT
CASGGLAGGLNTGELFF
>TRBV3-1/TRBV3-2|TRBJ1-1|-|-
TGTGCCAGCAGATCCGGGACCCCAGGAGGGGCTTTCTTT
CASRSGTPGGAFF
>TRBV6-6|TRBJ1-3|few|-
TGTGCCAGCAGTTTGGACAGCCACAGCTCTGGAAACACCATATATTTT
CASSLDSHSSGNTIYF
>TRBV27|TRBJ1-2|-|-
TGTGCCAGCAGGGACCGGGAGACAACCCGTCGCTACACCTTC
CASRDRETTRRYTF
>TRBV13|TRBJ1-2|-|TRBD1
TGTGCCAGCAGGACGAGGGACGGGACAGGGGATTACTATGGCTACACCTTC
CASRTRDGTGDYYGYTF